Described below is a single TCR beta chain sequence and its context. The data are from a study of T cell changes during pregnancy in multiple sclerosis. In germline, CDR1 is SGHNT, CDR2 YYREEE (reference sequence). The V segment lost 4 bases and the J segment 1 base; nucleotides outside the gene matches: 4. The CDR3 is 15 residues long. The method was immunoSEQ multiplex PCR; TCRdb's version includes in-frame clones alone and lacks a portion of them. The sample holds under 95,000 clones, 80% to 95% seen once. Sequencing was performed on peripheral blood, taken in the second trimester of pregnancy. The TCR comes from a female donor in good health, enrolled as a control in a pregnancy study. The chain carries TRBV5-4 and TRBJ1-2; 10 bases line up with TRBD1. CDR3: CASSQGQGFNYGYTF. DNA of the CDR3: TGTGCCAGCAGCCAGGGACAGGGGTTTAACTATGGCTACACCTTC. The full variable domain, completed using reference TRBV5-4 and TRBJ1-2, is ETGVTQSPTHLIKTRGQQVTLRCSSQSGHNTVSWYQQALGQGPQFIFQYYREEENGRGNFPPRFSGLQFPNYSSELNVNALELDDSALYLCASSQGQGFNYGYTFGSGTRLTVV.